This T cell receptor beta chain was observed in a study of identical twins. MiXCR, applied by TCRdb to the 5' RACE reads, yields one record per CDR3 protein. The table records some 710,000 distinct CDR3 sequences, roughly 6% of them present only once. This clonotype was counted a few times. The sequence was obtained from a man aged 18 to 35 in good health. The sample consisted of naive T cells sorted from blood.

The CDR3 protein is CAISVSETTDTQYF. As DNA, the CDR3 is TGTGCCATCAGTGTATCAGAGACTACAGATACGCAGTATTTT. The chain is built from TRBV10-3 and TRBJ2-3; D not certain. The V end was cut by 4 bases, the J end by 3 bases, with 11 bases between. The CDR3 extends over 14 amino acids. Germline V lookup: CDR1 ENHRY, CDR2 SYGVKD.